What follows are 19 T cell receptor beta chains derived from one specimen sequenced in a study of T-cell reconstitution after alpha-beta-depleted transplantation in children. Unique molecular identifiers were used to barcode this TCRbeta library. TCRdb re-derived calls from the PCR reads in MiXCR, one entry per CDR3 protein. The sample records 45,000 to 55,000 distinct CDR3 sequences, about 9% being singletons. Sequenced here: PBMCs, mostly from graft donor cells, sampled 60 days after TCRalphabeta/CD19-depleted stem cell transplant. The receptor source for this set is a male patient between 2 and 10 years old who had a stem cell transplant for chronic granulomatous disease, so the T cells may come from the graft donor.

This clonotype occurred many times. J is TRBJ1-1 and V is TRBV30; D possibly corresponds to TRBD1 (5 bases). V was shortened by 0 bases and J by 5 bases, with 19 bases between the two germline ends. This CDR3 has 16 amino acids. Germline V gene data show CDR1 as GTSNPN and CDR2 as SVGIG (reference sequence). The CDR3 region is CAWSVWGSRDYTEAFF. The CDR3 region has the DNA TGTGCCTGGAGTGTATGGGGATCCAGGGACTATACTGAAGCTTTCTTT.

The rearrangement uses TRBV11-2 and TRBJ2-3, with D possibly called TRBD1 or TRBD2 (5 bases each). The CDR3 length is 15 residues. The ends were cut back, 3 bases at V and 2 bases at J, with 12 bases in the middle. Germline V gives CDR1 SGHAT, CDR2 FQNNGV. The chain's CDR3 is CASSFGGTDTDTQYF. CDR3 DNA sequence: TGTGCCAGCAGCTTTGGGGGAACTGACACAGATACGCAGTATTTT.

V usage is TRBV9 and J usage is TRBJ2-2; 12 nucleotides agree with TRBD2. This CDR3 has 17 residues. Trimming at V came to 0 bases and at J to 7 bases, leaving 7 bases not matched to a gene. The germline gives CDR1 SGDLS, CDR2 YYNGEE. The DNA for the CDR3 is TGTGCCAGCAGCGTAGAGACCCTGACTAGCGGGAGCGGGGAGCTGTTTTTT. Its protein product is CASSVETLTSGSGELFF. Drawing the rest from reference TRBV9 and TRBJ2-2, the complete variable domain is DSGVTQTPKHLITATGQRVTLRCSPRSGDLSVYWYQQSLDQGLQFLIQYYNGEERAKGNILERFSAQQFPDLHSELNLSSLELGDSALYFCASSVETLTSGSGELFFGEGSRLTVL.

This clonotype has ten or more counts. The chain has TRBV6-1 and TRBJ2-7, with 10 bases identical to TRBD2. The CDR3 consists of 14 residues. The J segment lost 6 bases and the V segment lost 6 bases, leaving 8 bases of the junction unmatched. Germline CDR1 reads MNHNS; CDR2 reads SASEGT. The DNA of the CDR3 is TGTGCCAGCAGACAGCGGGAGGGCCTTGGCGAGCAGTACTTC. The encoded protein is CASRQREGLGEQYF.

The chain employs TRBV11-2 and TRBJ1-3, with D hard to call. There are 20 residues in the CDR3. Germline CDR1 and CDR2: SGHAT and FQNNGV. The V and J ends lost 5 bases and 0 bases respectively, with 26 bases between them. The CDR3 DNA follows: TGTGCCAGCAGCCCTTCGGTCCGGGGTATCGGTCCCAGCTCTGGAAACACCATATATTTT. It translates to CASSPSVRGIGPSSGNTIYF. Full variable domain (outside the CDR3, taken from reference TRBV11-2 and TRBJ1-3): EAGVAQSPRYKIIEKRQSVAFWCNPISGHATLYWYQQILGQGPKLLIQFQNNGVVDDSQLPKDRFSAERLKGVDSTLKIQPAKLEDSAVYLCASSPSVRGIGPSSGNTIYFGEGSWLTVV.

This clonotype was recorded a few times. The genes are TRBV4-2 and TRBJ2-7, with D possibly TRBD1 on 6 matching bases. The CDR3 runs 13 residues. V was cut by 3 bases and J by 4 bases, with 10 bases left in between. Looked up from germline, CDR1 is LGHNA and CDR2 is YNFKEQ. The CDR3, as DNA: TGTGCCAGCAGCCATTTCAGGGGTTACGAGCAGTACTTC. Protein product: CASSHFRGYEQYF.

This clonotype was recorded at least ten times. The chain couples TRBV3-1 to TRBJ1-4; D uncertain. The CDR3 totals 16 residues. The V end lost 1 base, the J end lost 0 bases, and 9 bases lay between the germline ends. In germline, CDR1 is LGHDT, CDR2 YNNKEL (reference sequence). This CDR3 is CASSQAGVATNEKLFF. Written as DNA, the CDR3 is TGTGCCAGCAGCCAAGCCGGAGTGGCAACTAATGAAAAACTGTTTTTT.

This clonotype was seen ten or more times. V is TRBV21-1 and J is TRBJ2-3; the table's TRBD2 call for D was not verified on the DNA. TRBV21-1 is flagged as a pseudogene. The CDR3 sequence is 22 residues long. The CDR3 nucleotides are TGTGCCAGCAGCAAAGCATTTGCTGCTATGGAGGTCCTAGCGGGAAAAACAGATACGCAGTATTTT. Its translation is CASSKAFAAMEVLAGKTDTQYF.

This clonotype turned up a few times. J is TRBJ1-1 and V is TRBV20-1; perhaps TRBD1 as D (6 bases). This CDR3 has 15 residues. The germline V gene encodes CDR1 DFQATT and CDR2 SNEGSKA (reference sequence). V lost 5 bases, J lost 2 bases, and 18 bases lay in between. CDR3: CSASRGRVVNTEAFF. CDR3 coding DNA: TGCAGTGCTTCCAGGGGTAGGGTGGTTAACACTGAAGCTTTCTTT.

This clonotype was seen repeatedly, ten times or more. The V call is TRBV20-1, the J call TRBJ2-7, with TRBD1 as a possible D gene (5 bases). Germline CDR1 reads DFQATT; CDR2 reads SNEGSKA (reference sequence). This CDR3 is 15 amino acids long. V was shortened by 3 bases and J by 0 bases, with 15 bases between the two germline ends. DNA of the CDR3: TGCAGTGCTAGCATTGGGGCCCAAAGCTCCTACGAGCAGTACTTC. Translated: CSASIGAQSSYEQYF.

J is TRBJ2-7 and V is TRBV10-3, with a tentative D call TRBD2 (6 bases). There are 16 residues in the CDR3. V lost 3 bases to trimming and J lost 7 bases, with 22 bases between them. Germline assignment: CDR1 ENHRY and CDR2 SYGVKD. CDR3 residues: CAISELPSVQLWEQYF. The CDR3 coding sequence is TGTGCCATCAGTGAACTCCCTAGCGTACAGTTATGGGAGCAGTACTTC.

Concerning this clonotype itself: This may come from a read error, since a much larger clone is one base off. V usage is TRBV5-1 and J usage is TRBJ2-5, with TRBD2 matching 9 bases. CDR1 is SGHRS, CDR2 YFSETQ, per germline. The CDR3 length is 14 residues. CDR3 sequence: CTSSLESGRETQYF. CDR3 nucleotides: TGCACCAGCAGCTTGGAGAGCGGGAGGGAGACCCAGTACTTC. Based on the CDR3 plus reference TRBV5-1 and TRBJ2-5, the full variable domain is KAGVTQTPRYLIKTRGQQVTLSCSPISGHRSVSWYQQTPGQGLQFLFEYFSETQRNKGNFPGRFSGRQFSNSRSEMNVSTLELGDSALYLCTSSLESGRETQYFGPGTRLLVL.

The sample holds a few counts of this clonotype. V and J are TRBV9 and TRBJ2-2; the match to TRBD2 covers 13 bases. The CDR3 is 17 amino acids. The ends lost 0 bases at V and 7 bases at J; junction bases unmatched: 6. Germline CDR1 reads SGDLS; CDR2 reads YYNGEE. CDR3 coding DNA: TGTGCCAGCAGCGTAGCTCCACTAGCGGGAGGGGTCGGGGAGCTGTTTTTT. Amino acids: CASSVAPLAGGVGELFF.

This clonotype was picked up many times. The chain is built from TRBV14 and TRBJ1-1; a possible D gene is TRBD1 (5 bases). V was pared by 1 base and J by 0 bases, with 15 bases between. The CDR3 runs to 17 residues. Looked up from germline, CDR1 is SGHDN and CDR2 is FVKESK. CDR3 nucleotides: TGTGCCAGCAGCCAAGCTCCAGGCTGGGGCATGAACACTGAAGCTTTCTTT. It codes for CASSQAPGWGMNTEAFF.

In this sample, this clonotype turned up many times. The rearrangement joins TRBV6-4 to TRBJ2-3; a possible D gene is TRBD2 (5 bases). The length of the CDR3 is 15 residues. V shed 0 bases and J shed 0 bases, with 7 bases lying between them. The germline CDR1 and CDR2 sequences are MRHNA and SNTAGT. DNA of the CDR3: TGTGCCAGCAGTGACTCCCCGGGGAGCACAGATACGCAGTATTTT. Encoded protein: CASSDSPGSTDTQYF.

The chain recombines TRBV20-1 with TRBJ1-5, with TRBD1 as a possible D gene (5 bases). There are 16 residues in the CDR3. The V and J ends lost 3 bases and 2 bases respectively, with 17 bases between them. Looked up from germline, CDR1 is DFQATT and CDR2 is SNEGSKA (reference sequence). For the CDR3, the DNA is TGCAGTGCTAGTCCCGCAGGGCCCCCTGGCAATCAGCCCCAGCATTTT. This gives the protein CSASPAGPPGNQPQHF.

This clonotype was detected only a few times. The chain has TRBV5-1 and TRBJ2-1, with D perhaps assigned TRBD1 or TRBD2 (6 bases each). Trimming stripped 3 bases from V and 12 bases from J, with 25 bases between. Germline V CDR1 and CDR2: SGHRS, YFSETQ. The CDR3 is 16 residues long. This CDR3 is CASSSPEGQGRIGQFF. Written as DNA, the CDR3 is TGCGCCAGCAGCTCTCCGGAGGGGCAGGGGAGGATCGGGCAGTTCTTC.

At least ten counts were recorded for this clonotype. This chain connects TRBV21-1 to TRBJ2-2; the table's D call TRBD2 went unverified against the DNA. TRBV21-1 is classified as a pseudogene. The CDR3 is 16 residues long. CDR3 amino acids: CASSRSSGRDTGELFF. The CDR3 bases are TGTGCCAGCAGCAGAAGCAGCGGGAGGGACACCGGGGAGCTGTTTTTT.

The CDR3 protein is CASSSEGRRAGNEQFF. The CDR3 region has the DNA TGCGCCAGCAGCTCCGAGGGGCGGCGGGCCGGGAATGAGCAGTTCTTC. The chain uses TRBV5-1 and TRBJ2-1, with D perhaps TRBD1 or TRBD2 (5 bases each). The CDR3 runs to 16 residues. CDR1 and CDR2 (germline): SGHRS, YFSETQ. Trimming pared 3 bases from V and 7 bases from J, leaving 20 bases between.